This T cell receptor (beta chain) was captured by sequencing in a study of cytomegalovirus exposure and HLA in healthy donors. Background on the study: HLA-typed donors contributed about 85 million unique TCRs, which were held in an early data release. Findings of the study overall: TCR beta sequences numbering 15,000 to 20,000 were associated with HLA alleles at 0.05 false discovery rate in a later analysis.

In germline, CDR1 is LNHDA, CDR2 SQIVND (reference sequence). The CDR3 sequence is 17 residues long. Deletions cut 6 bases from V and 2 bases from J, with 22 bases between. Both 60 Vbeta primers and 13 Jbeta primers went into the PCR. Assay used: immunoSEQ multiplex PCR; TCRdb lists only in-frame clones, some missing. The sample gives 150,000 to 200,000 clones, roughly 79% of which show up once; more than 2% is in the top ten. A word on this clone: The antigen remains unidentified.

Material for sequencing was PBMCs. This rearrangement joins TRBV19 to TRBJ2-5, with a possible D match to TRBD2 (6 bases). The TCR was taken from a woman under 40 in good health and CMV-seropositive. DNA of the CDR3: TGTGCCAGTAGCCTTGGGAGGACTGGGGGGACTCAAGAGACCCAGTACTTC. Translated, it gives CASSLGRTGGTQETQYF.